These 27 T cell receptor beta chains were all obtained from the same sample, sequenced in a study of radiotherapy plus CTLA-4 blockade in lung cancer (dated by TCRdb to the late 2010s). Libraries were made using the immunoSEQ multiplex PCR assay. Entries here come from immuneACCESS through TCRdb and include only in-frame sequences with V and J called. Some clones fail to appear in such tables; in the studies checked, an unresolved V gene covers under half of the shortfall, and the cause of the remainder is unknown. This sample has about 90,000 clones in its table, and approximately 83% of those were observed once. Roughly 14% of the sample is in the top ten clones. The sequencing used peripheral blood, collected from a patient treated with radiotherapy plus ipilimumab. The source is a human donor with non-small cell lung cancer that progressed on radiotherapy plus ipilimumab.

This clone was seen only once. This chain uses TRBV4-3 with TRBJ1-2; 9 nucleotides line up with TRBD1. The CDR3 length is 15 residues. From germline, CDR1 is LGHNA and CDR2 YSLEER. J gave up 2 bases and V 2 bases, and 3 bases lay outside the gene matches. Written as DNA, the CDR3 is TGCGCCAGCAGCCAAAGTGGACAGGGGAACTATGGCTACACCTTC. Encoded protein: CASSQSGQGNYGYTF.

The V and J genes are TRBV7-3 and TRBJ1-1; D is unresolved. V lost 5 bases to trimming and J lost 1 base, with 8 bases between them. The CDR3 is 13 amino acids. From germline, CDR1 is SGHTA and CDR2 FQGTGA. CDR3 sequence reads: CASSPAPNTEAFF. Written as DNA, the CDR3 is TGTGCCAGCAGCCCCGCCCCGAACACTGAAGCTTTCTTT.

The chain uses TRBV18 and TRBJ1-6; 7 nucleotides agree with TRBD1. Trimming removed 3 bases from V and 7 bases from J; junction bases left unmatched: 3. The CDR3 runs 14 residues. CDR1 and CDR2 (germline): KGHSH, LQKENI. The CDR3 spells CASSPDRANSPLHF. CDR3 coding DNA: TGTGCCAGCTCACCCGACAGGGCAAATTCACCCCTCCACTTT.

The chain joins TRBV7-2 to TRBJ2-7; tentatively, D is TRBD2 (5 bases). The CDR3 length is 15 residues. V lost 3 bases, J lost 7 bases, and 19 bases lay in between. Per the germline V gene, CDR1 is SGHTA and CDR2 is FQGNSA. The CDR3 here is CASSLGGLSFGEQYF. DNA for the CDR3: TGTGCCAGCAGCTTGGGCGGGCTTTCCTTCGGGGAGCAGTACTTC.

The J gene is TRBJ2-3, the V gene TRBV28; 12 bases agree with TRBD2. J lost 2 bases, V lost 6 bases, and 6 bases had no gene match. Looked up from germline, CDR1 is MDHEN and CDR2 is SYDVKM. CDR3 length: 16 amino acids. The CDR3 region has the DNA TGTGCCAGCAGGCTATGGACTAGCGGGATCACAGATACGCAGTATTTT. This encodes CASRLWTSGITDTQYF.

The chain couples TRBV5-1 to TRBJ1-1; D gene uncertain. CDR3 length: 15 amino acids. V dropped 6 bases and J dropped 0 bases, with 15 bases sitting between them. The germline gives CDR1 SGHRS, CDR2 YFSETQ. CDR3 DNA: TGCGCCAGCACCTGGTTGACGGGTCTGAACACTGAAGCTTTCTTT. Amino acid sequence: CASTWLTGLNTEAFF.

The CDR3, as DNA: TGCGCCAGCAGCCAAGTCCGGACAGGGGGCACTGAAGCTTTCTTT. Encoded protein: CASSQVRTGGTEAFF. The rearrangement uses TRBV4-1 and TRBJ1-1; 10 bases agree with TRBD1. The CDR3 has 15 amino acids. The J segment lost 4 bases and the V segment lost 1 base, leaving 3 bases of the junction unmatched. Per germline, CDR1 MGHRA and CDR2 YSYEKL.

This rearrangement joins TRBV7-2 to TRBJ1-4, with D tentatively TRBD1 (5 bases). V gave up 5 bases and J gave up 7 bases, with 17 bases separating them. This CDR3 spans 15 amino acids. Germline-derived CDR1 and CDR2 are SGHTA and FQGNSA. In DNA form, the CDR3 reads TGTGCCAGCAGCCCTCAGGAGGGGTTAGGTGAAAAACTGTTTTTT. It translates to CASSPQEGLGEKLFF.

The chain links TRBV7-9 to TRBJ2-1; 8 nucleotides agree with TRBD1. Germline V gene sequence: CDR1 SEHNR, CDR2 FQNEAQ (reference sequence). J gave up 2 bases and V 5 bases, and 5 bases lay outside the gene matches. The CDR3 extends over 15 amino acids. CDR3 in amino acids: CASSKTGGAYNEQFF. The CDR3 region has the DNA TGTGCCAGCAGCAAAACAGGGGGAGCCTACAATGAGCAGTTCTTC.

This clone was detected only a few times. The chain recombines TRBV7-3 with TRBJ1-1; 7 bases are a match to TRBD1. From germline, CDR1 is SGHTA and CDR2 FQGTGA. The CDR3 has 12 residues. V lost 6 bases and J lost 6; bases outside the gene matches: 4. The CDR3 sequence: CASSTGTAEAFF. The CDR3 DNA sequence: TGTGCCAGCAGTACCGGGACAGCTGAAGCTTTCTTT.

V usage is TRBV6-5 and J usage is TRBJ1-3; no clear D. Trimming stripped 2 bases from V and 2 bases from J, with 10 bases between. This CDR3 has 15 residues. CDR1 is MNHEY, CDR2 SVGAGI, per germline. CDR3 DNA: TGTGCCAGCAGTTACCTGAACACACCTGGAAACACCATATATTTT. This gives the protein CASSYLNTPGNTIYF.

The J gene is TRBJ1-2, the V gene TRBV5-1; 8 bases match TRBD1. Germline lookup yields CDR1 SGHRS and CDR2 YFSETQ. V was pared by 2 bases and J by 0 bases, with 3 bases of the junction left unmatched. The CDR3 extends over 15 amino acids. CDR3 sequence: CASSLPGGANYGYTF. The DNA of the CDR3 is TGCGCCAGCAGCTTACCAGGGGGCGCTAACTATGGCTACACCTTC.

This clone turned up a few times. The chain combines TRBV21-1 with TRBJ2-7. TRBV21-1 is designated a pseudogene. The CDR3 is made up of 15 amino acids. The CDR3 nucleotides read TGTGCCAGCAGACCCGGGCCCCACACTCCCTACGAGCAGTACTTC. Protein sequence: CASRPGPHTPYEQYF.

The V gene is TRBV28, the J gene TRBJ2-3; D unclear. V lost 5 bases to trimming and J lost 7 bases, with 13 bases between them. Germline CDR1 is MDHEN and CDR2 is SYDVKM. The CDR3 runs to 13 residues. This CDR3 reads CASSADPTYTQYF. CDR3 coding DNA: TGTGCCAGCAGTGCCGACCCCACTTATACGCAGTATTTT. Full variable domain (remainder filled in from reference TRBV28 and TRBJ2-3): DVKVTQSSRYLVKRTGEKVFLECVQDMDHENMFWYRQDPGLGLRLIYFSYDVKMKEKGDIPEGYSVSREKKERFSLILESASTNQTSMYLCASSADPTYTQYFGPGTRLTVL.

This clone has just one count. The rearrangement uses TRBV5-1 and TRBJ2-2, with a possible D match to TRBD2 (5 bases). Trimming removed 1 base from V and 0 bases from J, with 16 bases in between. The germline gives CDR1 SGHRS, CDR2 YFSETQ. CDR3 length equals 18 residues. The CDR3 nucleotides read TGCGCCAGCAGCTTGTTTGGAGGACCTCGATCGAACACCGGGGAGCTGTTTTTT. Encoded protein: CASSLFGGPRSNTGELFF.

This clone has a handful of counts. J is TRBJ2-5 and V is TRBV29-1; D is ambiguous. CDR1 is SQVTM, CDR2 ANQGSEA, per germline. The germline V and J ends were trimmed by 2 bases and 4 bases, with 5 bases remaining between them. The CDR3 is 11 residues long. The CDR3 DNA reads TGCAGCGTTGAATGGTTAGAGACCCAGTACTTC. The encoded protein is CSVEWLETQYF.

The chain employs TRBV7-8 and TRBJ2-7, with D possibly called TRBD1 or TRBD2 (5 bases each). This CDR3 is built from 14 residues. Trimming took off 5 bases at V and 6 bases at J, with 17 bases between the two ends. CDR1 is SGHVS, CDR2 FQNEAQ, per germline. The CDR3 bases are TGTGCCAGCAGCCCTACAGGTCCTAGCCTCGAGCAGTACTTC. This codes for CASSPTGPSLEQYF.

The CDR3 sequence: CASSLGVANTEAFF. CDR3 coding DNA: TGTGCCAGCAGCTTAGGTGTGGCGAACACTGAAGCTTTCTTT. This sequence joins TRBV7-9 and TRBJ1-1; D uncertain. The V and J ends lost 1 base and 1 base respectively, with 7 bases between them. The CDR3 runs to 14 residues. Germline values: CDR1 SEHNR, CDR2 FQNEAQ (reference sequence).

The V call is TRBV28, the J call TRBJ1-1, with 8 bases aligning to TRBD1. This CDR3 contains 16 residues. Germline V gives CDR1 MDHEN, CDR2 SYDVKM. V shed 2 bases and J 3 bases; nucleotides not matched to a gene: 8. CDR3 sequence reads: CASSLTQGAGYTEAFF. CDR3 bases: TGTGCCAGCAGTTTAACTCAGGGGGCGGGGTACACTGAAGCTTTCTTT.

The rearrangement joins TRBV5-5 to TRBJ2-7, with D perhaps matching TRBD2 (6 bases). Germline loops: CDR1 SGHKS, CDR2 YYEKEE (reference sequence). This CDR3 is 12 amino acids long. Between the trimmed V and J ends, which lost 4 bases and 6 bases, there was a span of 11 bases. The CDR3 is CASSPQGGEQYF. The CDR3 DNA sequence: TGTGCCAGCAGCCCCCAGGGAGGCGAGCAGTACTTC. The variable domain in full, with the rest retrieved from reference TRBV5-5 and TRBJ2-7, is DAGVTQSPTHLIKTRGQQVTLRCSPISGHKSVSWYQQVLGQGPQFIFQYYEKEERGRGNFPDRFSARQFPNYSSELNVNALLLGDSALYLCASSPQGGEQYFGPGTRLTVT.

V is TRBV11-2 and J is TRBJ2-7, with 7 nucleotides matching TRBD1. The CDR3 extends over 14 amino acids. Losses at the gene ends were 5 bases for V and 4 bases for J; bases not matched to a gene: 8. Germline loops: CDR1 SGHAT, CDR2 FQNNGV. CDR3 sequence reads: CASSGPGTAYEQYF. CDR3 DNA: TGTGCCAGCAGCGGGCCCGGGACAGCGTACGAGCAGTACTTC.

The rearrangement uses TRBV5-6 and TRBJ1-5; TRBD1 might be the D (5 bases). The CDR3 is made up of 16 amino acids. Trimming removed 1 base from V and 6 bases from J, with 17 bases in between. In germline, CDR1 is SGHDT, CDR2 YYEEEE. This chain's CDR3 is CASSLFRTDIIQPQHF. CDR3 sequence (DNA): TGTGCCAGCAGCTTGTTCAGGACGGACATTATTCAGCCCCAGCATTTT.

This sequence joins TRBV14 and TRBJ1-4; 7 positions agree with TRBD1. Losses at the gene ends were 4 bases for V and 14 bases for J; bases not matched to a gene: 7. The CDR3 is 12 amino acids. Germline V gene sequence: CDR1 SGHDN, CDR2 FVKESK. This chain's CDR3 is CASSPRDRVLFF. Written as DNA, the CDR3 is TGTGCCAGCAGCCCTCGCGACAGGGTTCTGTTTTTT.

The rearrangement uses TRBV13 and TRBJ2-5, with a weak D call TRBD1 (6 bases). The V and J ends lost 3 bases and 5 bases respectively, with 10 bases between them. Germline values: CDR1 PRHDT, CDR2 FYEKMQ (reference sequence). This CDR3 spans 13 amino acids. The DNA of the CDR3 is TGTGCCAGCAGCTTGGGGGCAAGTGAGACCCAGTACTTC. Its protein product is CASSLGASETQYF. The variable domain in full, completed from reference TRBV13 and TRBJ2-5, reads AAGVIQSPRHLIKEKRETATLKCYPIPRHDTVYWYQQGPGQDPQFLISFYEKMQSDKGSIPDRFSAQQFSDYHSELNMSSLELGDSALYFCASSLGASETQYFGPGTRLLVL.

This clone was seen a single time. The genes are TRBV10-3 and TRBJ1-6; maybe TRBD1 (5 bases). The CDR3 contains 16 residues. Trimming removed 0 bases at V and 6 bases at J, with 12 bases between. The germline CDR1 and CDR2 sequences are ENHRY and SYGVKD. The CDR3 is CAISESKGAGNSPLHF. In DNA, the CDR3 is TGTGCCATCAGTGAGTCTAAAGGGGCAGGTAATTCACCCCTCCACTTT.

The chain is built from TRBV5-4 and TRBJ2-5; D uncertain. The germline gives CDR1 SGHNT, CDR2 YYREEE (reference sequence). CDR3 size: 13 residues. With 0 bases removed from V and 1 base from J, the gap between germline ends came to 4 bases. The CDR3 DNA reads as TGTGCCAGCAGCTTGGCCCTCCAAGAGACCCAGTACTTC. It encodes CASSLALQETQYF.

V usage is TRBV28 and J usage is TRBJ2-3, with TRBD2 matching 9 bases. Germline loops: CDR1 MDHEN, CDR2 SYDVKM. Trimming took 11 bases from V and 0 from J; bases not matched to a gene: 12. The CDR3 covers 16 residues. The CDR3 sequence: CARVGLAGGSTDTQYF. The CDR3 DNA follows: TGTGCCCGCGTGGGGTTGGCGGGGGGGAGCACAGATACGCAGTATTTT.